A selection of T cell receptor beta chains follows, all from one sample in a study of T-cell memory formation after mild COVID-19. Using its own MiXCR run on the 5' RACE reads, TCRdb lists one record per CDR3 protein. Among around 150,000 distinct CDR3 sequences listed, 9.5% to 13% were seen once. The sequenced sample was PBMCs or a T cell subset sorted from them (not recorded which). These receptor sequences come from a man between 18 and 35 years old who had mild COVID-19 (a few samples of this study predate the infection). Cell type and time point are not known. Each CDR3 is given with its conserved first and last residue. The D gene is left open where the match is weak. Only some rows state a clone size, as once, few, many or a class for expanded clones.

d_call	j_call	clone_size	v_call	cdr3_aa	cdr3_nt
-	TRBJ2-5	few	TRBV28	CASRGMGRWETQYF	TGTGCCAGCAGGGGAATGGGGAGATGGGAGACCCAGTACTTC
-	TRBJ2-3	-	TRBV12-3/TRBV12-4	CASSATRGTQYF	TGTGCCAGCAGTGCGACTAGAGGTACGCAGTATTTT
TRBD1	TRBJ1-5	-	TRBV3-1	CASSPSDRAQPQHF	TGTGCCAGCAGCCCTTCGGACAGGGCTCAGCCCCAGCATTTT
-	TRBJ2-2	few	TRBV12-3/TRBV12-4	CASSGRRVGSGELFF	TGTGCCAGCAGCGGTCGAAGGGTCGGGTCCGGGGAGCTGTTTTTT
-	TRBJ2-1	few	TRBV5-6	CASSLPGHKYNEQFF	TGTGCCAGCAGCCTCCCGGGACATAAATACAATGAGCAGTTCTTC
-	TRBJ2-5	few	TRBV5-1	CASSNQGGETQYF	TGCGCCAGCAGCAATCAGGGTGGAGAGACCCAGTACTTC
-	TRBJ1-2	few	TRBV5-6	CASTLIGYGYTF	TGTGCCAGCACCCTCATAGGCTATGGCTACACCTTC
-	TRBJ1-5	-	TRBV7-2	CASSLGTGDGNQPQHF	TGTGCCAGCAGCTTAGGGACCGGGGACGGCAATCAGCCCCAGCATTTT
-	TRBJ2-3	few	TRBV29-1	CSVEQDGDTQYF	TGCAGCGTTGAACAAGACGGAGATACGCAGTATTTT
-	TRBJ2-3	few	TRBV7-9	CASSLEASTDTQYF	TGTGCCAGCAGCTTAGAGGCTAGCACAGATACGCAGTATTTT
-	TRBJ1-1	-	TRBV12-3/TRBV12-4	CASGRIEAFF	TGTGCCTCTGGACGGATTGAAGCTTTCTTT
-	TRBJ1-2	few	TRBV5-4	CASSLDAEGYTF	TGTGCCAGCAGCTTGGATGCGGAAGGCTACACCTTC
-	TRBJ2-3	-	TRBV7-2	CASSLAHNTDTQYF	TGTGCCAGCAGCTTAGCCCACAACACAGATACGCAGTATTTT
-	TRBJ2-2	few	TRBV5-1	CASSLKLQGSTNTGELFF	TGCGCCAGCAGTTTAAAGCTACAGGGAAGTACGAACACCGGGGAGCTGTTTTTT
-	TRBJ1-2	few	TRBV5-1	CASSLVADYGYTF	TGCGCCAGCAGCTTGGTGGCCGATTATGGCTACACCTTC
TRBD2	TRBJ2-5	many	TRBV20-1	CSARTSGETQYF	TGCAGTGCTAGGACTAGCGGGGAGACCCAGTACTTC
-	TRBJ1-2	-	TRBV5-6	CASSPAGAPGYTF	TGTGCCAGCAGCCCTGCAGGGGCGCCTGGCTACACCTTC
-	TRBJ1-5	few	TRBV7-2	CASSLAGPNQPQHF	TGTGCCAGCAGCTTGGCAGGGCCCAATCAGCCCCAGCATTTT
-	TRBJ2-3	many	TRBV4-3	CASSQDLGAGTDTQYF	TGCGCCAGCAGCCAAGATCTGGGGGCAGGCACAGATACGCAGTATTTT
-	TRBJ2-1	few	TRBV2	CASSGLGQDEQFF	TGTGCCAGCAGTGGTTTAGGGCAGGATGAGCAGTTCTTC
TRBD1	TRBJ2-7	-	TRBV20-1	CSAGSTPGQTSYEQYF	TGCAGTGCCGGCTCAACCCCGGGACAGACCTCCTACGAGCAGTACTTC
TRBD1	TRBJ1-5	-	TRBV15	CATSRPGQGQPQHF	TGTGCCACCAGCAGACCGGGACAGGGTCAGCCCCAGCATTTT
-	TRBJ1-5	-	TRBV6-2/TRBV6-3	CASSWDGSSGQPQHF	TGTGCCAGCAGTTGGGACGGATCCTCGGGTCAGCCCCAGCATTTT
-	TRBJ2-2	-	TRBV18	CASSPASANTGELFF	TGTGCCAGCTCACCAGCGTCGGCGAACACCGGGGAGCTGTTTTTT
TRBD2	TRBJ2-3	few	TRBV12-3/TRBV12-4	CASSSTQRGSTDTQYF	TGTGCCAGCAGTTCTACCCAGCGGGGAAGCACAGATACGCAGTATTTT
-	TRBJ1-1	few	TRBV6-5	CASSYSRAGNTEAFF	TGTGCCAGCAGTTACTCCAGGGCTGGGAACACTGAAGCTTTCTTT
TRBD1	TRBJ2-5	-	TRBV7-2	CASSLRAGGSMETQYF	TGTGCCAGCAGCTTACGGGCAGGGGGCTCTATGGAGACCCAGTACTTC
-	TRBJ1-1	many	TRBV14	CASSPRGVNTEAFF	TGTGCCAGCAGCCCAAGAGGGGTGAACACTGAAGCTTTCTTT
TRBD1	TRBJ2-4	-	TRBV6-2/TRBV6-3	CASSRDRGQTKNIQYF	TGTGCCAGCAGCCGAGACAGGGGGCAAACCAAAAACATTCAGTACTTC
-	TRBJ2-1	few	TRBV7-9	CASSSPRGYNEQFF	TGTGCCAGCAGCTCTCCGCGGGGATACAATGAGCAGTTCTTC
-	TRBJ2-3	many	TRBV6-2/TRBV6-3	CASSYSVASTDTQYF	TGTGCCAGCAGTTACTCCGTCGCTAGCACAGATACGCAGTATTTT
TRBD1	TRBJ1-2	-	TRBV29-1	CSVGTGYMNYGYTF	TGCAGCGTTGGGACAGGTTATATGAACTATGGCTACACCTTC
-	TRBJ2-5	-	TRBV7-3	CASSSTLWDTQYF	TGTGCCAGCAGCTCAACCCTCTGGGACACCCAGTACTTC
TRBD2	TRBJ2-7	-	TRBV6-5	CASSLTSGGPYEQYF	TGTGCCAGCAGTCTAACTAGCGGGGGCCCTTACGAGCAGTACTTC
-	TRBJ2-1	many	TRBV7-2	CASSQAGNEQFF	TGTGCCAGCAGCCAAGCAGGGAATGAGCAGTTCTTC
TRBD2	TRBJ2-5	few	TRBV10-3	CAIGSAGLAGGHGTQYF	TGTGCCATCGGATCGGCTGGACTAGCGGGGGGGCACGGGACCCAGTACTTC
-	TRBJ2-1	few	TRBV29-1	CSVGGADYNEQFF	TGCAGCGTTGGAGGAGCAGACTACAATGAGCAGTTCTTC
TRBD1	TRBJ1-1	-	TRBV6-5	CASSYGGTAMNTEAFF	TGTGCCAGCAGTTACGGCGGGACAGCGATGAACACTGAAGCTTTCTTT
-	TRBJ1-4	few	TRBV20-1	CSAFPGKLFF	TGCAGTGCTTTTCCCGGGAAACTGTTTTTT
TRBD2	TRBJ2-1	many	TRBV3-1	CASRGNRASGGFYNEQFF	TGTGCCAGCAGGGGGAATAGGGCTAGCGGGGGGTTCTACAATGAGCAGTTCTTC
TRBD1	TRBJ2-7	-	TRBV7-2	CASSFPRPGQTYEQYF	TGTGCCAGCAGCTTCCCCCGACCGGGACAGACCTACGAGCAGTACTTC
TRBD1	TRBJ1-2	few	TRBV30	CAWRTPGGFYGYTF	TGTGCCTGGAGGACCCCAGGGGGTTTCTATGGCTACACCTTC
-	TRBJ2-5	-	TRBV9	CASSEGRNQETQYF	TGTGCCAGCAGCGAAGGACGGAACCAAGAGACCCAGTACTTC
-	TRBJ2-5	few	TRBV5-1	CASKEAGRETQYF	TGCGCCAGCAAGGAGGCGGGGCGAGAGACCCAGTACTTC
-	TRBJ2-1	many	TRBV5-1	CASSQDSRVPGEQFF	TGCGCCAGCAGCCAGGACAGTCGGGTACCGGGTGAGCAGTTCTTC
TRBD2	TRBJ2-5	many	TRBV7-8	CASSLARLAGVETQYF	TGTGCCAGCAGCTTAGCGCGGCTAGCGGGGGTTGAGACCCAGTACTTC
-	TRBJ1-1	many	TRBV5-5	CASSLGSGLGGKSTEAFF	TGTGCCAGCAGCTTGGGTTCGGGGTTGGGGGGCAAGAGCACTGAAGCTTTCTTT
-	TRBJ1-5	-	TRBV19	CASSMDGNSNQPQHF	TGTGCCAGTAGTATGGACGGTAATAGCAATCAGCCCCAGCATTTT
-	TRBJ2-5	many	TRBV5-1	CASSQSQEVRETQYF	TGCGCCAGCAGCCAGTCCCAAGAGGTCCGGGAGACCCAGTACTTC
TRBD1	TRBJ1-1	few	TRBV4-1	CASSRQGARNTEAFF	TGCGCCAGCAGTCGACAGGGGGCCAGGAACACTGAAGCTTTCTTT
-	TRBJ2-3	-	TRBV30	CAWSGGDTQYF	TGTGCCTGGTCCGGGGGAGATACGCAGTATTTT
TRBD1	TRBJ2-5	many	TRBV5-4	CASSPRTGQETQYF	TGTGCCAGCAGTCCTCGGACAGGACAAGAGACCCAGTACTTC
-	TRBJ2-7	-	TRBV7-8	CASSLFPGASYEQYF	TGTGCCAGCAGCTTATTTCCGGGGGCCTCCTACGAGCAGTACTTC
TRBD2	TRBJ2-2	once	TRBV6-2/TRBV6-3	CASSPRTSGGYTGELFF	TGTGCCAGCAGTCCCCGGACTAGCGGGGGCTACACCGGGGAGCTGTTTTTT